This TCR beta chain was obtained from a study of blood T cell repertoires in COVID-19. Study as a whole: There were acute and convalescent COVID-19 samples, and they came from the United States, Italy and Spain. T cells, B-cell-depleted T cells, or PBMCs provided the cDNA or gDNA that served as material.

V was trimmed by 5 bases and J by 2 bases, leaving 10 bases between them. The germline V gene encodes CDR1 SGHAT and CDR2 FQNNGV. The CDR3 spans 14 residues. Per the study methods: Scientists estimated how many nucleated cells there were by amplifying reference gene primers. Assay used: immunoSEQ multiplex PCR; TCRdb lists only in-frame clones, some missing. V, J and clone size derive from that table, while D and trimming were established from the DNA sequence. The repertoire holds over 65,000 clones, with about nine tenths as singletons. This clone was found once. Sequencing was carried out using peripheral blood. This receptor was obtained from a human donor in a cohort sampled during active COVID-19. The V gene is TRBV11-2, the J gene TRBJ2-1; D ambiguous. In DNA, the CDR3 is TGTGCCAGCAGCCTTGGTTTAGCCTACAATGAGCAGTTCTTC. Protein: CASSLGLAYNEQFF.